This TCR beta chain was obtained from a study of identical twins. TCRdb passed the 5' RACE reads through MiXCR, listing each CDR3 protein once. The sample records fewer than 900,000 distinct CDR3 sequences, 21% being singletons. V shed 6 bases, J shed 6 bases, and the junction held 4 bases outside the gene matches. Per the germline V gene, CDR1 is DFQATT and CDR2 is SNEGSKA (reference sequence). The CDR3 runs to 12 residues. In its sample, this clonotype was seen a few times. This same sample was also taken into another study, of T cells expressing NK-cell markers. Per that study: Seven donors tested HCMV-seropositive and one tested seronegative among the eight sequenced.

The sequenced material came from PBMCs. The gene calls are TRBV20-1 and TRBJ2-7, with TRBD2 matching over 11 bases. The receptor was derived from a woman younger than 30 in good health. For the CDR3, the DNA is TGCAGTGCAATAGCGGGGGGGAGCGAGCAGTACTTC. This codes for CSAIAGGSEQYF.